This entry lists 10 T cell receptor beta chains sequenced from one sample in a study of early T cells in non-severe SARS-CoV-2 infection (dated by TCRdb to the early 2020s). Receptor libraries were prepared by 5' RACE. Sequencing instrument: NextSeq 500. The public sequencing data were trimmed at Q25 with fastp and processed into clonotypes with MiXCR by TCRdb, which kept only in-frame beta chains. Rows merge per CDR3 protein into single entries with the most common DNA and genes. Here the sample has under 100,000 distinct CDR3 sequences; 9.5% to 12% occur a single time. The ten biggest clones cover 5.1% of the sample. Sequenced sample: whole blood. All receptors derive from an adult who was a healthcare worker with PCR-confirmed SARS-CoV-2 infection or an uninfected control (not recorded which).

This clonotype was detected ten times or more. J is TRBJ2-7 and V is TRBV6-5; D might be TRBD1 (6 bases). The CDR3 runs 13 residues. Germline-derived CDR1 and CDR2 are MNHEY and SVGAGI. The ends were cut back, 5 bases at V and 2 bases at J, with 10 bases in the middle. CDR3 sequence reads: CASSTTGTYEQYF. The CDR3 coding sequence is TGTGCCAGCAGTACTACAGGGACCTACGAGCAGTACTTC.

This clonotype was seen only a few times. The V gene is TRBV2, the J gene TRBJ2-7, with TRBD2 identical over 10 bases. V lost 2 bases, J lost 3 bases, and 4 bases stayed unmatched. Per the germline V gene, CDR1 is SNHLY and CDR2 is FYNNEI. The CDR3 is 15 amino acids. Here the CDR3 reads CASSELAGVVYEQYF. The CDR3 DNA follows: TGTGCCAGCAGTGAACTAGCGGGAGTTGTCTACGAGCAGTACTTC.

As for this clonotype: The junction differs from germline at one of its ends, possibly a read error. The chain links TRBV20-1 to TRBJ1-3, with D perhaps TRBD1 (5 bases). The CDR3 is 14 amino acids. Germline values: CDR1 DFQATT, CDR2 SNEGSKA (reference sequence). The CDR3 DNA is TGCAGTGCTAGAGCGACAGTCTCTGGAATCACCATATATTTT. This sequence encodes CSARATVSGITIYF.

This chain uses TRBV3-1 with TRBJ2-5, with 7 nucleotides matching TRBD2. This CDR3 has 16 amino acids. Germline V gives CDR1 LGHDT, CDR2 YNNKEL (reference sequence). V shed 3 bases, J shed 5 bases, and the junction held 12 bases outside the gene matches. The CDR3 protein is CASSHGRTSNLETQYF. CDR3 coding DNA: TGTGCCAGCAGCCACGGGAGGACTAGTAACTTGGAGACCCAGTACTTC.

The CDR3 loop is CASSSSGTRGQYF. CDR3 nucleotides: TGTGCCAGCAGTTCCTCCGGGACTAGGGGCCAGTACTTC. This chain links TRBV12-3 or TRBV12-4 with TRBJ2-5; 8 bases are a match to TRBD2. The CDR3 totals 13 residues. The ends lost 4 bases at V and 10 bases at J; junction bases unmatched: 8.

This clonotype was recorded many times. The J gene is TRBJ2-2, the V gene TRBV5-1; either TRBD1 or TRBD2 may supply D (5 bases each). Between the trimmed V and J ends, which lost 1 base and 4 bases, there was a span of 8 bases. Germline V gives CDR1 SGHRS, CDR2 YFSETQ. This CDR3 has 14 residues. CDR3 protein: CASSLNGGTGELFF. The DNA for the CDR3 is TGCGCCAGCAGCTTGAATGGGGGCACCGGGGAGCTGTTTTTT.

The table lists this clonotype with a few counts. V and J are TRBV7-9 and TRBJ2-7, with D possibly matching TRBD2 (5 bases). Germline lookup yields CDR1 SEHNR and CDR2 FQNEAQ (reference sequence). The V end was cut by 5 bases, the J end by 2 bases, with 16 bases between. The CDR3 length is 15 residues. The CDR3 here is CASSGWIGETYEQYF. The CDR3 nucleotides read TGTGCCAGCAGCGGATGGATCGGGGAGACCTACGAGCAGTACTTC.

This clonotype was observed at least ten times. The chain uses TRBV7-3 and TRBJ1-1; 7 bases map to TRBD1. Germline V CDR1 and CDR2: SGHTA, FQGTGA. V was clipped by 2 bases and J by 3 bases; unmatched bases: 3. This CDR3 spans 14 amino acids. The CDR3 DNA is TGTGCCAGCAGCTTAGGGCAGGGGGACACTGAAGCTTTCTTT. Residues: CASSLGQGDTEAFF.

The rearrangement links TRBV4-1 to TRBJ2-7; 10 positions agree with TRBD2. The CDR3 runs to 22 residues. V trimming: 0 bases; J trimming: 2 bases; junction bases outside the gene matches: 22. In germline, CDR1 is MGHRA, CDR2 YSYEKL. The DNA of the CDR3 is TGCGCCAGCAGCCAAGATAAGCTGCCCGGAGGGGGTCGGACTAGCGGAACCTACGAGCAGTACTTC. Translated, it gives CASSQDKLPGGGRTSGTYEQYF.

The V gene is TRBV5-1, the J gene TRBJ1-1, with a weak D call TRBD1 (5 bases). The CDR3 length is 15 residues. Germline assignment: CDR1 SGHRS and CDR2 YFSETQ. The V end lost 3 bases, the J end lost 6 bases, and 18 bases lay between the germline ends. DNA of the CDR3: TGCGCCAGCAGCTCAATGGACGGAGGGGCGGCTGAAGCTTTCTTT. Its protein product is CASSSMDGGAAEAFF.